This passage covers 28 T cell receptor beta chains from one sample sequenced in a study of shared clonotypes between healthy human individuals. Using immunoSEQ multiplex PCR, the repertoire was profiled, and TCRdb retains in-frame clones only, with some absent. Here the sample spans some 1 million clones, around four fifths being singletons. The specimen was memory CD4+ T cells sorted from blood. Subset meaning: CD45RA-negative fraction. These receptors came from a man younger than 35 in good health.

The chain recombines TRBV19 with TRBJ2-1; 7 positions agree with TRBD1. Trimming removed 3 bases from V and 9 bases from J; junction bases left unmatched: 11. This CDR3 comprises 15 residues. CDR1 and CDR2 (germline): LNHDA, SQIVND (reference sequence). The CDR3 reads CASSMTTGAISEQFF. DNA for the CDR3: TGTGCCAGTAGTATGACAACAGGGGCGATATCTGAGCAGTTCTTC.

The J gene is TRBJ1-2, the V gene TRBV9, with a possible D match to TRBD1 (5 bases). Germline CDR1 is SGDLS and CDR2 is YYNGEE. Trimming stripped 4 bases from V and 8 bases from J, with 18 bases between. This CDR3 comprises 14 residues. The CDR3 is CASSLGTATGGYTF. CDR3 bases: TGTGCCAGCAGCTTGGGGACGGCCACGGGAGGCTACACCTTC.

The chain joins TRBV11-2 to TRBJ2-2, with TRBD1 as a possible D gene (5 bases). The germline V gene has CDR1 SGHAT and CDR2 FQNNGV. V was shortened by 8 bases and J by 0 bases, with 10 bases between the two germline ends. The CDR3 extends over 14 amino acids. This chain's CDR3 is CASGAASNTGELFF. CDR3 in DNA: TGTGCCAGCGGGGCGGCCTCGAACACCGGGGAGCTGTTTTTT.

This clone was counted a single time. The rearrangement uses TRBV15 and TRBJ1-1, with 8 positions matching TRBD1. Germline-derived CDR1 and CDR2 are LNHNV and YYDKDF (reference sequence). V trimming: 3 bases; J trimming: 5 bases; junction bases outside the gene matches: 5. The CDR3 is 14 amino acids. The CDR3 DNA follows: TGTGCCACCAGCAGCATTAGACAGGGGACTGAAGCTTTCTTT. Protein sequence: CATSSIRQGTEAFF.

This clone was detected ten times or more. This rearrangement joins TRBV18 to TRBJ2-1; TRBD1 agrees at 9 bases. This CDR3 spans 16 amino acids. Germline assignment: CDR1 KGHSH and CDR2 LQKENI. The junction had 14 bases not matched to a gene; V was cut back by 6 bases and J by 8 bases. The CDR3 region is CASSPIPPRQGDEQFF. The CDR3 DNA reads TGTGCCAGCTCCCCCATACCACCACGACAGGGGGATGAGCAGTTCTTC.

The chain uses TRBV7-3 and TRBJ1-6, with TRBD1 as a possible D gene (5 bases). Germline assignment: CDR1 SGHTA and CDR2 FQGTGA. This CDR3 region has 22 residues. V dropped 3 bases and J dropped 5 bases, with 32 bases sitting between them. Here the CDR3 reads CASSFARNPIKRGRQDNSPLHF. The CDR3 DNA is TGTGCCAGCAGCTTTGCTAGGAACCCGATCAAGAGGGGCCGTCAGGATAATTCACCCCTCCACTTT.

The sample holds a few counts of this clone. The rearrangement uses TRBV5-1 and TRBJ2-3; D not resolved. This CDR3 region has 14 residues. V dropped 5 bases and J dropped 1 base, with 11 bases sitting between them. Germline-derived CDR1 and CDR2 are SGHRS and YFSETQ. DNA for the CDR3: TGCGCCAGCAGGTGGAGTGGCGGCACAGATACGCAGTATTTT. This encodes CASRWSGGTDTQYF.

The chain couples TRBV6-4 to TRBJ2-2; TRBD2 aligns across 8 bases. CDR3 length: 14 residues. Looked up from germline, CDR1 is MRHNA and CDR2 is SNTAGT. The J segment lost 1 base and the V segment lost 10 bases, leaving 5 bases of the junction unmatched. The CDR3 loop is CATQRELNTGELFF. The DNA for the CDR3 is TGTGCCACTCAGCGGGAGTTGAACACCGGGGAGCTGTTTTTT.

This clone was recorded a few times. The chain has TRBV6-1 and TRBJ2-7, with D tentatively TRBD2 (6 bases). V was shortened by 8 bases and J by 0 bases, with 17 bases between the two germline ends. Germline V lookup: CDR1 MNHNS, CDR2 SASEGT. The CDR3 spans 15 residues. The CDR3 is CASYPGTRSSYEQYF. The CDR3 nucleotides read TGTGCCAGCTACCCCGGGACTCGAAGCTCCTACGAGCAGTACTTC.

This clone was seen a handful of times. The chain is built from TRBV30 and TRBJ1-6, with 8 bases matching TRBD1. V gave up 7 bases and J gave up 7 bases; unmatched junction bases: 6. CDR3 length equals 13 residues. CDR1 GTSNPN and CDR2 SVGIG come from the germline V gene (reference sequence). CDR3 region: CAFDRGANSPLHF. CDR3 in DNA: TGTGCCTTCGACAGGGGAGCGAATTCACCCCTCCACTTT.

A few counts support this clone. The chain combines TRBV9 with TRBJ2-5; TRBD1 agrees at 7 bases. Germline assignment: CDR1 SGDLS and CDR2 YYNGEE. V shed 0 bases and J 2 bases; nucleotides not matched to a gene: 7. The CDR3 is made up of 16 amino acids. CDR3 in DNA: TGTGCCAGCAGCGTAGGGCAGGGGGTGGGTCAAGAGACCCAGTACTTC. It translates to CASSVGQGVGQETQYF.

The chain employs TRBV5-4 and TRBJ2-5; the D gene is possibly TRBD2 (5 bases). Germline V gene data show CDR1 as SGHNT and CDR2 as YYREEE (reference sequence). The CDR3 has 15 residues. V gave up 0 bases and J gave up 5 bases, with 14 bases separating them. The CDR3 sequence: CASSLESRGFETQYF. The CDR3 DNA is TGTGCCAGCAGCTTGGAATCTCGGGGATTCGAGACCCAGTACTTC.

The chain employs TRBV5-4 and TRBJ2-1; D gene ambiguous. The CDR3 contains 13 residues. Trimming cost V 0 bases and J 9 bases, with 10 bases left between them. Germline CDR1 is SGHNT and CDR2 is YYREEE (reference sequence). The CDR3 here is CASSLDPPSEQFF. The DNA of the CDR3 is TGTGCCAGCAGCTTGGACCCCCCCAGTGAGCAGTTCTTC.

This clone came up many times. This chain joins TRBV4-1 and TRBJ2-7; D tentatively reads TRBD1 or TRBD2 (5 bases each). The CDR3 has 15 residues. Trimming left V 0 bases short and J 2 bases short, with 11 bases between. Germline CDR1 and CDR2: MGHRA and YSYEKL. CDR3 in amino acids: CASSQEVEGPYEQYF. The CDR3 DNA follows: TGCGCCAGCAGCCAAGAAGTAGAGGGGCCCTACGAGCAGTACTTC.

V is TRBV30 and J is TRBJ1-4; D is possibly TRBD1 (6 bases). CDR1 and CDR2 from the germline V gene are GTSNPN and SVGIG (reference sequence). V shed 3 bases and J shed 8 bases, with 16 bases lying between them. This CDR3 region has 14 residues. The CDR3: CAWSPVGGMEKLFF. The CDR3 region has the DNA TGTGCCTGGAGCCCAGTGGGGGGCATGGAAAAACTGTTTTTT.

This chain uses TRBV5-1 with TRBJ2-5, with D possibly being TRBD2 (6 bases). This CDR3 region has 15 residues. Trimming took off 0 bases at V and 4 bases at J, with 13 bases between the two ends. CDR1 is SGHRS and CDR2 is YFSETQ in the germline V gene. The CDR3: CASSLVASALETQYF. Here the CDR3 DNA reads TGCGCCAGCAGCTTGGTGGCTAGCGCATTAGAGACCCAGTACTTC.

This clone was counted only a few times. This chain joins TRBV18 and TRBJ1-4; maybe TRBD1 (5 bases). The V and J ends lost 2 bases and 2 bases respectively, with 9 bases between them. Looked up from germline, CDR1 is KGHSH and CDR2 is LQKENI. CDR3 size: 15 residues. The CDR3 loop is CASSPDQGTNEKLFF. CDR3 in DNA: TGTGCCAGCTCACCAGACCAGGGCACTAATGAAAAACTGTTTTTT.

This clone was counted a few times. The chain is built from TRBV18 and TRBJ2-2; D is unclear. The V end lost 2 bases, the J end lost 5 bases, and 12 bases lay between the germline ends. Germline values: CDR1 KGHSH, CDR2 LQKENI. The CDR3 spans 15 residues. Written as DNA, the CDR3 is TGTGCCAGCTCACCAGGAGTGTCGGGTACCGGGGAGCTGTTTTTT. Translated: CASSPGVSGTGELFF.

In the case of this clone: A read error may be the cause here, since a much bigger clone is one base away. This chain links TRBV6-1 with TRBJ1-3; no clear D gene. The length of the CDR3 is 12 residues. V was trimmed by 6 bases and J by 0 bases, leaving 3 bases between them. Germline CDR1 MNHNS, CDR2 SASEGT. The CDR3: CASRTSGNTIYF. Written as DNA, the CDR3 is TGTGCCAGCAGGACCTCTGGAAACACCATATATTTT.

Ten or more counts support this clone. The chain carries TRBV4-3 and TRBJ2-5; D remains ambiguous. Trimming stripped 0 bases from V and 1 base from J, with 9 bases between. Germline loops: CDR1 LGHNA, CDR2 YSLEER. CDR3 length: 15 amino acids. The CDR3 spells CASSQEARFQETQYF. The CDR3 bases are TGCGCCAGCAGCCAAGAGGCGAGGTTCCAAGAGACCCAGTACTTC.

The rearrangement uses TRBV15 and TRBJ2-1, with D hard to call. V was clipped by 5 bases and J by 4 bases, with 9 bases between them. CDR3 length equals 13 residues. CDR1 is LNHNV, CDR2 YYDKDF, per germline (reference sequence). The CDR3 spells CATSRIPYNEQFF. CDR3 nucleotide sequence: TGTGCCACCAGCCGTATTCCATACAATGAGCAGTTCTTC.

As concerns this clone: Other nucleotide sequences in the sample specify the same CDR3. The rearrangement uses TRBV7-2 and TRBJ1-1; TRBD1 aligns across 8 bases. The CDR3 loop spans 14 amino acids. Germline loops: CDR1 SGHTA, CDR2 FQGNSA. With V trimmed by 2 bases and J by 5 bases, 4 bases remained unmatched. CDR3 in DNA: TGTGCCAGCAGCTTAATCCGACAGGGGACTGAAGCTTTCTTT. This encodes CASSLIRQGTEAFF.

The gene calls are TRBV18 and TRBJ2-7, with D possibly matching TRBD1 (5 bases). The CDR3 has 14 amino acids. From germline, CDR1 is KGHSH and CDR2 LQKENI. The germline V and J ends were trimmed by 2 bases and 2 bases, with 10 bases remaining between them. CDR3 amino acids: CASSPSLGPYEQYF. Written as DNA, the CDR3 is TGTGCCAGCTCACCATCGTTGGGGCCCTACGAGCAGTACTTC.

The V and J genes are TRBV21-1 and TRBJ2-1; the table's D call, TRBD2, has no DNA check behind it. TRBV21-1 is a pseudogene locus. CDR3 length: 17 residues. This CDR3 is CASSKGRTSGNYNEQFF. In nucleotides, the CDR3 is TGTGCCAGCAGCAAAGGTCGGACTAGCGGAAACTACAATGAGCAGTTCTTC.

The chain recombines TRBV28 with TRBJ1-2, with TRBD1 matching over 7 bases. In germline, CDR1 is MDHEN, CDR2 SYDVKM. The CDR3 length is 13 residues. After removal of 6 bases from V and 8 bases from J, the junction contained 9 bases not matched to a gene. CDR3 sequence reads: CASRATGSWGYTF. The CDR3 DNA reads as TGTGCCAGCAGGGCGACAGGGTCTTGGGGCTACACCTTC.

This chain connects TRBV18 to TRBJ1-4; D is ambiguous. The CDR3 is 14 amino acids. V gave up 2 bases and J gave up 8 bases, with 12 bases separating them. The germline CDR1 and CDR2 sequences are KGHSH and LQKENI. As DNA, the CDR3 is TGTGCCAGCTCACCATTCGAGGCGGGGGAAAAACTGTTTTTT. This sequence encodes CASSPFEAGEKLFF.

The gene calls are TRBV6-1 and TRBJ2-3; TRBD2 is a possible D gene (6 bases). There are 15 residues in the CDR3. Trimming shortened V by 8 bases and J by 2 bases, and 17 bases separated the two germline ends. Germline CDR1 and CDR2: MNHNS and SASEGT. CDR3 in amino acids: CASRGAGQLTDTQYF. In nucleotides, the CDR3 is TGTGCCAGCCGAGGAGCGGGCCAACTCACAGATACGCAGTATTTT.

This sequence joins TRBV6-5 and TRBJ2-5, with D perhaps being TRBD1 or TRBD2 (5 bases each). Trimming shortened V by 6 bases and J by 5 bases, and 10 bases separated the two germline ends. Germline V gene data show CDR1 as MNHEY and CDR2 as SVGAGI. The CDR3 extends over 12 amino acids. The CDR3 nucleotides are TGTGCCAGCAGCGGGGCCGGGGAGACCCAGTACTTC. Encoded protein: CASSGAGETQYF.